Sequencing of this T cell receptor beta chain was carried out in a study of blood T cell repertoires in COVID-19. Germline V gene lookup returns CDR1 LNHDA and CDR2 SQIVND (reference sequence). Trimming took 4 bases from V and 6 from J; bases not matched to a gene: 6. This CDR3 is 14 amino acids long. The data were produced by immunoSEQ multiplex PCR, yet TCRdb's version contains in-frame clones alone and is incomplete. The data hold roughly 80,000 clones, with 80% to 95% observed a single time. The clonotype was recovered from a man in his fifties or sixties with COVID-19, enrolled during active disease. The sequenced material came from peripheral blood. The V gene is TRBV19, the J gene TRBJ2-1, with TRBD2 identical over 7 bases. CDR3 bases: TGTGCCAGTAGTACGTGGGAGGGCGTCAATGAGCAGTTCTTC. This translates into CASSTWEGVNEQFF.